This TCR beta chain originates from a study of cytomegalovirus exposure and HLA in healthy donors (dated by TCRdb to 2017 to 2019). For context, the study as a whole: According to an earlier analysis of around 600 of the donors, about 179 million T cells yielded 100 million or so unique TCR beta sequences and around 300 Gb of sequence data. Using immunosequencing, the study profiled T cell repertoires from around 680 subjects and related those repertoires to cytomegalovirus serostatus. Donor age, sex, ethnicity and CMV serostatus were compiled alongside the repertoire data. Among the roughly 370 genotyped donors, about 85% belonged to the genetic ancestry cluster associated with self-reported Caucasian donors. To decide whether each TCR beta V gene segment behaved as functional or pseudogenic, an earlier analysis of 587 of the donors relied on high-throughput TCR beta sequencing. The number of donors typed differed by locus, with 629-630 for A, B, C, DRB1 and DQB1, more than 500 for DQA1, approximately 580 for DPA1, and some 470 for DPB1. Five DR-DQ haplotypes were handled as single units for association and clustering because linkage in the cohort was strong. In a later analysis, previously published TCR beta repertoires from several hundred donors were re-analyzed and high-resolution HLA genotyping was added so that TCR occurrence patterns could be studied. In addition to the first cohort of approximately 650 subjects, a separate validation cohort of over 90 different subjects was used. Rather than drawing on any new phenotypic data, the later analysis identified candidate immune exposures from TCR beta sequences and the way those sequences occurred across donors. Among 300 to 450 genotyped donors of the cohort, an average of about 240,000 unique TCR beta nucleotide sequences were sequenced per donor, around 20% of them non-productive. HLA typing included class I and class II loci at four-digit resolution. All discovery cohort repertoires had been generated on a single sequencing platform. An early release that covered approximately 600 HLA-typed donors contained about 290 gigabases of sequencing data and roughly 84 million unique TCR sequences. Genome-wide SNP genotypes for about 55% of the roughly 670 donors were used in a later genetic analysis, which treated that subset as a discovery cohort. The study aimed to test whether signatures of past pathogen exposure could be identified by cataloging public T cell receptors. High-throughput TCR immunosequencing, statistical association of individual TCRs with disease status, and machine learning were combined to predict cytomegalovirus infection status. Paper-wide results and their limitations: In an earlier analysis of fewer than 750 of the donors, most TCR beta V segments were observed in productive rearrangements about 90% or about 30% of the time, broadly matching IMGT annotations. In a later analysis, HLA-associated TCR beta chains were found to be more clonally expanded and to have lower generation probabilities than equally common non-associated chains. An association between a missense DCLRE1C variant and V-gene and J-gene trimming of TCR beta chains was found in a later genetic analysis and replicated in an independent cohort. Several of the top co-occurrence clusters appeared to be linked to parvovirus B19, influenza, CMV and Epstein-Barr virus, according to a later analysis. The only immune exposure information available for the cohort was CMV serostatus. Some IMGT-functional V segments, including TRBV6-2 and TRBV6-3, could not be distinguished by the 87-base-pair reads and were therefore excluded. Across donors, most TCR sequences were observed very rarely, whereas some public TCRs were present in many individuals. It was suggested by the authors that the approach could potentially be generalized to other disease states and immunological phenotypes. In a later analysis, most CMV-associated TCR beta chains were found to appear HLA-restricted, with HLA associations seemingly driven largely by CMV exposure. The sequencing pipeline was judged likely to have produced a cluster of highly shared sequence variants as a technical artifact. A few of the identified cytomegalovirus-associated TCR beta chains were confirmed in vitro to be specific for cytomegalovirus antigens. The classifier was reported to diagnose cytomegalovirus status with high specificity and sensitivity in both the original and validation cohorts. Sequencing depth was assumed to be roughly uniform across donors in the presence/absence analyses, though that assumption may not hold. Linkage disequilibrium might explain the correlated functional status among segregating V segments, but an unknown experimental factor could not be excluded. Because HLA typing was missing for some donors at each locus, association tests included only the typed subset. When HLA alleles, especially DR and DQ, strongly co-occurred, attributing TCR associations to individual alleles was difficult. Only TCR beta chains were sequenced in this cohort, and the absence of alpha or paired-chain data limited detectable features. According to a later analysis, TCR association rates differed among HLA loci, with DRB1 alleles showing the most associated TCRs and HLA-C alleles showing the fewest. In the study, approximately 150 TCR beta chains were listed as associated with cytomegalovirus. At a false discovery rate of 0.05, a later analysis linked fewer than 20,000 TCR beta sequences to specific HLA alleles. According to a later genetic analysis, donors in an Asian-associated ancestry cluster had fewer N-insertions in productive TCRs than the approximately 630-donor mean. Over 15 rarely observed V segments, including chromosome 9 orphons, were excluded from the earlier analysis of several hundred of the donors because counts were too low. A further reported finding was that TCR beta sequences accurately predicted the HLA-A and HLA-B alleles for most subjects in the first cohort.

The cohort was made up of approximately 670 healthy bone marrow donors. At the time of sampling, every cohort member was nominally healthy, though immune exposures that went unrecorded were likely present. The donor tested CMV seronegative and was one of the 352 seronegative cohort members. Each donor provided a peripheral blood sample, and peripheral blood mononuclear cells were used for TCR beta sequencing. The Qiagen DNeasy Blood Extraction Kit was used to extract genomic DNA from the blood cell samples. About this clone: Its antigen is still unknown. No quality values exist for individual bases; no much larger clone is one base distant.

The receptor library was made with the immunoSEQ multiplex PCR assay. A mixture of 60 forward primers for TCR Vbeta segments and 13 reverse primers for TCR Jbeta segments was used in the multiplex PCR. A multiplex PCR assay on genomic DNA amplified the CDR3 region of rearranged TCR beta genes. Amplified TCR beta libraries were sequenced as 87-base-pair reads on the Illumina HiSeq System. The paper's processing steps were these. Across the roughly 600 repertoires, a later analysis counted approximately 83 million unique TCR beta chains, about 10 million of which were shared by at least two donors. To remove PCR and sequencing errors, raw reads were error-corrected and collapsed into unique sequences using a nearest-neighbor algorithm that merged closely related sequences. CDR3 sequences were aligned to IMGT reference sequences to assign V, D and J gene segments. For a sequence to be retained, at least a six-nucleotide match to both a V gene segment and a J gene segment was required. Rearrangements were classified as productive when the CDR3 lacked stop codons and remained in frame with V and J, and all other rearrangements were classified as non-productive. CDR3 was defined according to IMGT convention as the region running from the second conserved V-encoded cysteine to the conserved J-encoded phenylalanine. In an earlier analysis of roughly 610 of the donors, sequences lacking an unambiguous match to a single V gene segment were excluded. An earlier analysis of 587 of the donors classified V segments as functional when productive rearrangements were above 56.7% and as segregating when the standard deviation between donors was above 5%. A statistical classification framework was built for diagnosing cytomegalovirus status from the catalog of TCR beta chain sequences. In a later analysis, V and J genes were assigned by comparing TCR nucleotide sequences against IMGT/GENE-DB human TR gene sequences. Using the TCRdist pipeline, a later analysis assigned CDR3 sequences along with most-parsimonious VDJ recombination scenarios. In a later analysis, every TCR beta chain was defined by the combination of its CDR3 amino acid sequence and its V-gene family, and reads without a unique V-gene family were dropped. To address suspected cross-contamination and a sequencing artifact, a later analysis removed 550 to 750 highly shared, low-generation-probability nucleotide sequences. In a later analysis, a clonal expansion index for each public chain was calculated from normalized within-repertoire ranks of inferred template counts. A later analysis computed generation probabilities with a VDJ recombination model fitted to out-of-frame rearrangements, and checked the results against IGoR. In a later analysis, hypergeometric tests were used to score TCR-TCR, TCR-HLA and TCR-CMV co-occurrence, with a repertoire-size bias correction applied to TCR pairs. To estimate false discovery rates, a later analysis permuted the HLA or CMV assignments 20 times. In a later analysis, co-occurring TCRs were grouped using DBSCAN, and TCRdist sequence similarity was added for clustering within HLA-allele-positive subsets. For co-occurrence clustering, repertoires with fewer than 30,000 or more than 120,000 public chains were excluded, along with five repertoires with anomalous nucleotide sharing. In TCRdb, the immuneACCESS table is reduced to in-frame sequences with V and J assigned. These tables do not hold every clone; where another copy was compared, an unresolved V gene accounts for under half, and the others remain unexplained. For V, J and clone size, that table is used; D and trimming come from the DNA. The sample contains some 170,000 clones, more than 70% of them found a single time. The top ten clones comprise over 1.1% of the sample.

The CDR3 sequence holds 16 residues, the cysteine and phenylalanine included. Kept here is only the CDR3 DNA, which spans 48 bases and is read in frame from base 1. Via the germline V gene, CDR1 is SGHTA and CDR2 FQGTGA. V drops 4 bases and J drops 0 bases, leaving 10 bases in between. The specimen was PBMCs. The sequence came from a man in his 60s in good health and CMV-seronegative. Recombination joined TRBV7-3 with TRBJ2-6; TRBD2 could be the D gene, as 6 bases match. The DNA is TGTGCCAGCAGCTCGGGACTCTACTCTGGGGCCAACGTCCTGACTTTC. Its product reads: CASSSGLYSGANVLTF.